The next 30 T cell receptor beta chains were all read from a single sample in a study of blood T cell repertoires in COVID-19. Some clones are missing from TCRdb's copy, which holds only in-frame ones; the method was immunoSEQ multiplex PCR. Of 380,000 or so clones in the sample, about four fifths were seen once. What was sequenced was peripheral blood. All receptors derive from a human donor with acute or convalescent COVID-19. The donor label of this sample is uncertain.

The chain joins TRBV7-9 to TRBJ1-3; 9 bases match TRBD1. The CDR3 runs 19 residues. The V gene end was trimmed by 5 bases and the J gene end by 1 base; junction bases not matched to a gene: 15. Germline CDR1 and CDR2: SEHNR and FQNEAQ (reference sequence). The CDR3 region is CASSPNRGRTLMSGNTIYF. DNA for the CDR3: TGTGCCAGCAGCCCCAACAGGGGGCGAACTTTAATGTCTGGAAACACCATATATTTT.

This chain uses TRBV28 with TRBJ2-3; 11 nucleotides line up with TRBD1. The V gene's germline CDR1 is MDHEN and CDR2 SYDVKM. CDR3 size: 14 residues. The trim removed 6 bases at V and 8 bases at J, leaving 7 bases unmatched. The CDR3 sequence: CASRRDRGTGTQYF. DNA of the CDR3: TGTGCCAGCAGGCGGGACAGGGGGACCGGTACGCAGTATTTT. Full variable domain (missing parts from reference TRBV28 and TRBJ2-3): DVKVTQSSRYLVKRTGEKVFLECVQDMDHENMFWYRQDPGLGLRLIYFSYDVKMKEKGDIPEGYSVSREKKERFSLILESASTNQTSMYLCASRRDRGTGTQYFGPGTRLTVL.

The chain uses TRBV7-9 and TRBJ2-1; TRBD1 aligns across 11 bases. V lost 7 bases and J lost 6; bases outside the gene matches: 11. This CDR3 region has 16 residues. From germline, CDR1 is SEHNR and CDR2 FQNEAQ (reference sequence). This CDR3 is CASIGQGARVPNEQFF. DNA of the CDR3: TGTGCCAGCATCGGACAGGGGGCGCGGGTCCCCAATGAGCAGTTCTTC.

The chain recombines TRBV2 with TRBJ2-5; 7 bases map to TRBD2. V lost 3 bases and J lost 3; bases outside the gene matches: 4. Germline assignment: CDR1 SNHLY and CDR2 FYNNEI. This CDR3 has 14 residues. The CDR3 loop is CASSESLAEETQYF. CDR3 nucleotide sequence: TGTGCCAGCAGTGAGAGCCTAGCGGAAGAGACCCAGTACTTC.

The V and J genes are TRBV2 and TRBJ2-1, with 13 bases matching TRBD2. CDR3 length: 15 amino acids. CDR1 and CDR2 from the germline V gene are SNHLY and FYNNEI. The V segment lost 9 bases and the J segment 9 bases; nucleotides outside the gene matches: 11. The CDR3 DNA reads TGTGCCAGACCGGCTGGACTAGCGGGAGAGGGTGAGCAGTTCTTC. Its protein product is CARPAGLAGEGEQFF.

This chain links TRBV28 with TRBJ1-2, with 8 bases aligning to TRBD1. The trim removed 8 bases at V and 4 bases at J, leaving 3 bases unmatched. Germline-derived CDR1 and CDR2 are MDHEN and SYDVKM. CDR3 length: 12 amino acids. The CDR3 nucleotides read TGTGCCAGCTTTACAGGGGGCTATGGCTACACCTTC. Amino acid sequence: CASFTGGYGYTF.

This clone occurred once. The V gene is TRBV7-6, the J gene TRBJ1-2; the D gene is possibly TRBD1 (6 bases). This CDR3 region has 14 residues. Germline V lookup: CDR1 SGHVS, CDR2 FNYEAQ. V was shortened by 5 bases and J by 4 bases, with 14 bases between the two germline ends. CDR3 nucleotides: TGTGCCAGCAGCCAAGTAGGGGGGGTCTATGGCTACACCTTC. It encodes CASSQVGGVYGYTF.

The rearrangement uses TRBV3-1 (or the pseudogene TRBV3-2) and TRBJ1-5; 7 bases line up with TRBD1. The CDR3 sequence is 15 residues long. Germline V gene data show CDR1 as LGHDT and CDR2 as YNNKEL (reference sequence). The J segment lost 1 base and the V segment lost 4 bases, leaving 4 bases of the junction unmatched. The CDR3 sequence: CASSPDRLSNQPQHF. The CDR3 DNA follows: TGTGCCAGCAGCCCGGACAGGTTGAGCAATCAGCCCCAGCATTTT.

V and J are TRBV30 and TRBJ2-3; 8 nucleotides match TRBD1. This CDR3 is 15 amino acids long. Trimming took 3 bases from V and 2 from J; bases not matched to a gene: 7. Per the germline V gene, CDR1 is GTSNPN and CDR2 is SVGIG (reference sequence). As DNA, the CDR3 is TGTGCCTGGAGCCGTACAGGGGGTGACACAGATACGCAGTATTTT. Its protein is CAWSRTGGDTDTQYF.

The chain links TRBV3-1 (or the pseudogene TRBV3-2) to TRBJ1-1; TRBD1 might be the D (5 bases). V was cut by 7 bases and J by 3 bases, with 15 bases left in between. In germline, CDR1 is LGHDT, CDR2 YNNKEL (reference sequence). CDR3 size: 14 residues. In DNA form, the CDR3 reads TGTGCCAGCACCCCCCAGGGTAGGGACACTGAAGCTTTCTTT. It specifies CASTPQGRDTEAFF.

This clone has only a few counts. The V gene is TRBV6-5, the J gene TRBJ1-1; D is perhaps TRBD1 (6 bases). The germline gives CDR1 MNHEY, CDR2 SVGAGI. The CDR3 consists of 13 residues. V lost 6 bases to trimming and J lost 1 base, with 9 bases between them. The CDR3 DNA reads TGTGCCAGCAGCGAGACAGGGAACACTGAAGCTTTCTTT. It specifies CASSETGNTEAFF.

The chain combines TRBV7-2 with TRBJ2-5; 8 bases are a match to TRBD2. The V and J ends lost 5 bases and 5 bases, in that order; junction bases with no gene match: 7. There are 14 residues in the CDR3. Germline-derived CDR1 and CDR2 are SGHTA and FQGNSA. CDR3 bases: TGTGCCAGCAGCCCCGGGGGGGGAGGGGAGACCCAGTACTTC. Encoded protein: CASSPGGGGETQYF.

Details on this clone: Relative to the germline gene, one junction end is altered; a read error may explain this. The rearrangement joins TRBV30 to TRBJ2-7, with a possible D match to TRBD2 (7 bases). There are 11 residues in the CDR3. CDR1 GTSNPN and CDR2 SVGIG come from the germline V gene (reference sequence). This chain's CDR3 is CAWSNGGRMSF. Written as DNA, the CDR3 is TGTGCCTGGAGCAACGGGGGGCGGATGAGCTTC.

The rearrangement uses TRBV5-1 and TRBJ1-2; D might be TRBD1 (5 bases). Per germline, CDR1 SGHRS and CDR2 YFSETQ. The CDR3 is 14 residues long. V lost 6 bases and J 8 bases, leaving 20 bases between the germline ends. As DNA, the CDR3 is TGCGCCAGCACCTACGAGGGGAGGGGAAGCGGCTACACCTTC. Translated: CASTYEGRGSGYTF.

The chain couples TRBV6-1 to TRBJ1-2; D gene ambiguous. Trimming took 2 bases from V and 8 from J, leaving 12 bases between them. The CDR3 is 13 amino acids. CDR1 and CDR2 (germline): MNHNS, SASEGT. This CDR3 reads CASSETIGSGYTF. In DNA, the CDR3 is TGTGCCAGCAGTGAAACGATAGGGAGCGGCTACACCTTC.

This chain links TRBV21-1 with TRBJ2-7; the DNA was not compared with TRBD1, the D call given in the table. TRBV21-1 is annotated as a pseudogene. The CDR3 has 14 residues. The chain's CDR3 is CASNVLGQYYEQYF. CDR3 nucleotides: TGTGCCAGCAACGTACTTGGGCAGTACTACGAGCAGTACTTC.

The V call is TRBV18, the J call TRBJ1-3, with TRBD1 identical over 8 bases. This CDR3 has 18 amino acids. With 1 base clipped from V and 2 bases from J, the junction kept 10 bases outside the gene matches. Germline CDR1 KGHSH, CDR2 LQKENI. CDR3 DNA sequence: TGTGCCAGCTCACCACAGGGAGCATCGACAGGGGCTGGAAACACCATATATTTT. Its protein product is CASSPQGASTGAGNTIYF.

This rearrangement joins TRBV28 to TRBJ1-5; 7 bases line up with TRBD1. This CDR3 spans 16 amino acids. Germline CDR1 reads MDHEN; CDR2 reads SYDVKM. Unmatched junction bases numbered 6, after V lost 2 bases and J lost 2 bases. The CDR3 DNA reads TGTGCCAGCAGTTTAGGGGACAGATCGGGCAATCAGCCCCAGCATTTT. Translated: CASSLGDRSGNQPQHF.

This clone appeared a few times. The chain uses TRBV5-4 and TRBJ2-4; TRBD1 matches at 8 bases. The CDR3 is 16 residues long. The V gene's germline CDR1 is SGHNT and CDR2 YYREEE (reference sequence). V shed 1 base and J 7 bases; nucleotides not matched to a gene: 10. CDR3 sequence reads: CASSLQGQEAGNIQYF. CDR3 nucleotide sequence: TGTGCCAGCAGCTTGCAGGGACAGGAGGCGGGTAACATTCAGTACTTC.

This clone was observed a single time. J is TRBJ1-1 and V is TRBV29-1; 9 bases are a match to TRBD1. Germline trimming cut 5 bases from V and 0 bases from J; bases unmatched to any gene: 4. CDR3 length equals 14 residues. CDR1 SQVTM and CDR2 ANQGSEA come from the germline V gene. CDR3 protein: CSVPGQGLNTEAFF. DNA of the CDR3: TGCAGCGTTCCGGGACAGGGCTTGAACACTGAAGCTTTCTTT.

This chain uses TRBV5-1 with TRBJ2-7, with D possibly being TRBD1 (7 bases). V was clipped by 6 bases and J by 1 base, with 26 bases between them. This CDR3 has 18 residues. Germline CDR1 is SGHRS and CDR2 is YFSETQ. In DNA form, the CDR3 reads TGCGCCAGCACCAACCCGTCTCCGACAGGGAGGAGGTCCTACGAGCAGTACTTC. It is translated as CASTNPSPTGRRSYEQYF.

This rearrangement joins TRBV7-9 to TRBJ2-2; a possible D gene is TRBD1 (6 bases). The CDR3 spans 18 residues. Trimming took 3 bases from V and 1 from J, leaving 18 bases between them. Per germline, CDR1 SEHNR and CDR2 FQNEAQ (reference sequence). The CDR3 loop reads CASSLSFWDMMNTGELFF. Written as DNA, the CDR3 is TGTGCCAGCAGCTTGTCTTTTTGGGACATGATGAACACCGGGGAGCTGTTTTTT. Variable domain in full (rest from reference TRBV7-9 and TRBJ2-2): DTGVSQNPRHKITKRGQNVTFRCDPISEHNRLYWYRQTLGQGPEFLTYFQNEAQLEKSRLLSDRFSAERPKGSFSTLEIQRTEQGDSAMYLCASSLSFWDMMNTGELFFGEGSRLTVL.

This clone showed up just once. This chain joins TRBV30 and TRBJ1-1; possibly TRBD1 for D (5 bases). CDR3 length equals 16 residues. Trimming took 2 bases from V and 0 from J, leaving 16 bases between them. Germline V gene sequence: CDR1 GTSNPN, CDR2 SVGIG (reference sequence). The CDR3 protein is CAWSYGVAGLNTEAFF. In nucleotides, the CDR3 is TGTGCCTGGAGTTACGGCGTGGCAGGGCTGAACACTGAAGCTTTCTTT.

This rearrangement joins TRBV27 to TRBJ1-2, with a possible D match to TRBD1 (6 bases). Per germline, CDR1 MNHEY and CDR2 SMNVEV (reference sequence). This CDR3 comprises 13 residues. V was trimmed by 5 bases and J by 4 bases, leaving 11 bases between them. CDR3 nucleotides: TGTGCCAGCAGTCTGACAGGCTCCTATGGCTACACCTTC. Its protein product is CASSLTGSYGYTF.

J is TRBJ2-5 and V is TRBV3-1 (or the pseudogene TRBV3-2); perhaps TRBD2 as D (6 bases). The length of the CDR3 is 15 residues. From germline, CDR1 is LGHDT and CDR2 YNNKEL (reference sequence). V lost 3 bases and J lost 4, with 15 bases in between. This CDR3 reads CASSQRLGTGETQYF. In DNA form, the CDR3 reads TGTGCCAGCAGCCAGAGGCTGGGGACTGGAGAGACCCAGTACTTC.

This chain joins TRBV2 and TRBJ1-1; 7 bases align to TRBD1. After removal of 3 bases from V and 0 bases from J, the junction contained 4 bases not matched to a gene. This CDR3 has 15 residues. Germline CDR1 is SNHLY and CDR2 is FYNNEI. CDR3 DNA: TGTGCCAGCAGTGACGAACAGGGGATGAACACTGAAGCTTTCTTT. This sequence encodes CASSDEQGMNTEAFF.

This clone came up once. The J gene is TRBJ2-7, the V gene TRBV10-2; 11 bases agree with TRBD2. Germline V gene lookup returns CDR1 WSHSY and CDR2 SAAADI. The ends lost 2 bases at V and 5 bases at J; junction bases unmatched: 11. The CDR3 has 17 amino acids. The CDR3, as DNA: TGCGCCAGCAGTGAGGGGACTTCTAGCGGGAGGTCGCACGAGCAGTACTTC. Residues: CASSEGTSSGRSHEQYF.

The chain carries TRBV4-1 and TRBJ1-5, with D possibly TRBD1 on 5 matching bases. The CDR3 covers 15 residues. The V and J ends lost 0 bases and 7 bases respectively, with 13 bases between them. CDR1 MGHRA and CDR2 YSYEKL come from the germline V gene. CDR3 in DNA: TGCGCCAGCAGCCAAGATAACAACAGGAAGCAGCCCCAGCATTTT. Its translation is CASSQDNNRKQPQHF.

The chain has TRBV7-9 and TRBJ1-2; 7 bases fit TRBD1. After removal of 1 base from V and 8 bases from J, the junction contained 4 bases not matched to a gene. Germline lookup yields CDR1 SEHNR and CDR2 FQNEAQ (reference sequence). The CDR3 runs to 13 residues. Written as DNA, the CDR3 is TGTGCCAGCAGCTTAGGACAGGGCCAGGGCTACACCTTC. As protein: CASSLGQGQGYTF.

The V call is TRBV6-6, the J call TRBJ1-2, with 11 bases aligning to TRBD1. The CDR3 length is 15 residues. V was clipped by 10 bases and J by 6 bases; unmatched bases: 13. Germline CDR1 and CDR2: MNHNY and SVGAGI (reference sequence). CDR3 sequence (DNA): TGTGCCACCCGAGGACAGGGGGCAATGCGCCATGGCTACACCTTC. It codes for CATRGQGAMRHGYTF.